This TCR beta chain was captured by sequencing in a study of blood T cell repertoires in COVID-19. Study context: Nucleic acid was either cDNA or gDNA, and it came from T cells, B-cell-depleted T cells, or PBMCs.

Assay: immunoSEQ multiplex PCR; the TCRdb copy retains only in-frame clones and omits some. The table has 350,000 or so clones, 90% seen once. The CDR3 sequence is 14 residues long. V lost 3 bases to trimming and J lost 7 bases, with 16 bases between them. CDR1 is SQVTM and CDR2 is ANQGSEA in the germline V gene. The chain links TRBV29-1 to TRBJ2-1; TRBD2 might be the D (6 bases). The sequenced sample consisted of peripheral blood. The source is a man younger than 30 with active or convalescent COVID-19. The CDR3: CSVDRQTGTNEQFF. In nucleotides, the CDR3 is TGCAGCGTTGATCGCCAGACCGGGACTAATGAGCAGTTCTTC.